This T cell receptor (beta chain) appears in the sequencing data of a study of T-cell memory formation after mild COVID-19. The CDR3 covers 14 residues. Trimming stripped 1 base from V and 0 bases from J, with 7 bases between. The germline V gene has CDR1 SGHVS and CDR2 FNYEAQ. This clonotype was recorded at least ten times. TCRdb reprocessed the 5' RACE reads with MiXCR, giving one entry per CDR3 protein. This table holds over 500,000 distinct CDR3 sequences, roughly 17% found once. This clonotype originated in an adult woman who had mild COVID-19 (a few samples of this study predate the infection). Cell type and time point are not known. V and J are TRBV7-6 and TRBJ2-7, with a weak D call TRBD1 (6 bases). The sequenced sample was PBMCs or a T cell subset sorted from them (not recorded which). CDR3 coding DNA: TGTGCCAGCAGCTTAGGGACAGTCTCCTACGAGCAGTACTTC. It is translated as CASSLGTVSYEQYF.